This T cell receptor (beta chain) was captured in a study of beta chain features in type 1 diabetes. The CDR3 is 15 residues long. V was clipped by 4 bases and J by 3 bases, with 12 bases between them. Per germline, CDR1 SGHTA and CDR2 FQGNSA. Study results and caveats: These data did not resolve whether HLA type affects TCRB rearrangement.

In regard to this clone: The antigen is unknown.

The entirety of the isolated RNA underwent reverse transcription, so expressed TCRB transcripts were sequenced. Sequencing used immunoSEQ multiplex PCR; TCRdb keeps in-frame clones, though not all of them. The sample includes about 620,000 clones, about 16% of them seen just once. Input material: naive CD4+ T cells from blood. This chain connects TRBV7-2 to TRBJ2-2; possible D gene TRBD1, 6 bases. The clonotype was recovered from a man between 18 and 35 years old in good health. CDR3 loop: CASSSNRAYTGELFF. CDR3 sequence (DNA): TGTGCCAGCAGCTCAAACAGGGCTTACACCGGGGAGCTGTTTTTT. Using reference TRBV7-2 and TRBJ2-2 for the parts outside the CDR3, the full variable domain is GAGVSQSPSNKVTEKGKDVELRCDPISGHTALYWYRQSLGQGLEFLIYFQGNSAPDKSGLPSDRFSAERTGGSVSTLTIQRTQQEDSAVYLCASSSNRAYTGELFFGEGSRLTVL.